The source of this TCR beta chain is a study of multiple sclerosis patients with progressive multifocal leukoencephalopathy. The time point was: before natalizumab initiation. Synthetic inline TR CDR3 controls covering all V-J pairings were spiked into each PCR. Sequencing used immunoSEQ multiplex PCR; TCRdb keeps in-frame clones, though not all of them. The table shows 30,000 or so clones, with roughly 90% occurring only once. Regarding this clone: Its specificity is unknown.

Study-level points and caveats: At PML onset, no shared TRBV or TRBJ gene usage was seen. It is unclear whether the findings reflect JC virus infection or general immunocompromise.

CDR3 size: 15 residues. Per germline, CDR1 MRHNA and CDR2 SNTAGT. The ends were cut back, 5 bases at V and 3 bases at J, with 14 bases in the middle. Sequencing was carried out using PBMCs. The TCR comes from a human donor with multiple sclerosis. The chain links TRBV6-4 to TRBJ2-1, with D perhaps being TRBD1 or TRBD2 (5 bases each). The CDR3 region is CASSPGTQHYNEQFF. In DNA, the CDR3 is TGTGCCAGCAGTCCCGGGACCCAACACTACAATGAGCAGTTCTTC.